The 18 T cell receptor beta chains below were found in one sample sequenced in a study of cytomegalovirus exposure and HLA in healthy donors. Vbeta (60) and Jbeta (13) primers were used in the PCR. Sequencing was performed with immunoSEQ multiplex PCR; in TCRdb, only in-frame clones are kept and a portion is missing. The sample contains 100,000 to 150,000 clones, around three quarters of which appear only once. The sequencing sample was made of PBMCs. Receptor source: a woman between 50 and 59 years old in good health and CMV-seronegative.

The chain carries TRBV5-6 and TRBJ2-1, with TRBD1 matching over 10 bases. CDR1 SGHDT and CDR2 YYEEEE come from the germline V gene. The V segment lost 4 bases and the J segment 9 bases; nucleotides outside the gene matches: 4. The CDR3 is 13 residues long. Here the CDR3 reads CASSDGDRGEQFF. CDR3 bases: TGTGCCAGCAGCGACGGGGACAGGGGTGAGCAGTTCTTC.

V and J are TRBV5-1 and TRBJ2-1; D not resolved. V lost 0 bases and J 4 bases, leaving 17 bases between the germline ends. The CDR3 is made up of 17 amino acids. In germline, CDR1 is SGHRS, CDR2 YFSETQ. The chain's CDR3 is CASSLDFPQRPYNEQFF. In DNA form, the CDR3 reads TGCGCCAGCAGCTTGGATTTCCCCCAGAGGCCATACAATGAGCAGTTCTTC. Filled out from reference TRBV5-1 and TRBJ2-1, the complete variable domain reads KAGVTQTPRYLIKTRGQQVTLSCSPISGHRSVSWYQQTPGQGLQFLFEYFSETQRNKGNFPGRFSGRQFSNSRSEMNVSTLELGDSALYLCASSLDFPQRPYNEQFFGPGTRLTVL.

The J gene is TRBJ2-1, the V gene TRBV28; D might be TRBD2 (5 bases). The CDR3 is 15 residues long. The V and J ends lost 1 base and 0 bases respectively, with 7 bases between them. Germline V gene sequence: CDR1 MDHEN, CDR2 SYDVKM. Here the CDR3 DNA reads TGTGCCAGCAGTTTATTAGGGAGCTCCTACAATGAGCAGTTCTTC. Translated, it gives CASSLLGSSYNEQFF.

The chain is built from TRBV29-1 and TRBJ2-2, with D hard to call. V lost 6 bases and J 2 bases, leaving 10 bases between the germline ends. In germline, CDR1 is SQVTM, CDR2 ANQGSEA. The CDR3 totals 13 residues. The CDR3 loop is CSVRVLNTGELFF. The CDR3 DNA reads as TGCAGCGTCCGGGTTCTAAACACCGGGGAGCTGTTTTTT.

In this sample, this clone turned up once. An end of the junction differs from the germline gene, which may be a read error. This rearrangement joins TRBV7-7 to TRBJ2-2; possibly TRBD1 for D (5 bases). Germline-derived CDR1 and CDR2 are SSHAT and FNYEAQ (reference sequence). The CDR3 is made up of 15 amino acids. The CDR3 is CASSLGAAQTGELFF. The CDR3 DNA sequence: TGTGCTAGCAGCTTAGGGGCCGCCCAAACCGGGGAGCTGTTTTTT.

The chain employs TRBV6-6 and TRBJ1-3; TRBD1 matches at 9 bases. V trimming: 6 bases; J trimming: 2 bases; junction bases outside the gene matches: 5. CDR3 length: 15 amino acids. From germline, CDR1 is MNHNY and CDR2 SVGAGI (reference sequence). The CDR3 protein is CASRQGTGTGNTIYF. CDR3 nucleotides: TGTGCCAGCAGGCAGGGGACAGGGACTGGAAACACCATATATTTT.

The chain carries TRBV14 and TRBJ2-1; D perhaps matches TRBD2 (6 bases). Germline lookup yields CDR1 SGHDN and CDR2 FVKESK. CDR3 length equals 16 residues. V was clipped by 2 bases and J by 1 base, with 12 bases between them. The DNA of the CDR3 is TGTGCCAGCAGCCAACCGGGGGAAGGGTCCTACAATGAGCAGTTCTTC. Residues: CASSQPGEGSYNEQFF.

V usage is TRBV27 and J usage is TRBJ2-3; 9 bases line up with TRBD1. The CDR3 covers 14 residues. Germline CDR1 reads MNHEY; CDR2 reads SMNVEV (reference sequence). V dropped 7 bases and J dropped 4; count of bases not matched to a gene: 6. In DNA, the CDR3 is TGTGCCAGCACCAGGGACAGGGTGGCAGATACGCAGTATTTT. As protein: CASTRDRVADTQYF.

This chain links TRBV2 with TRBJ2-3, with 7 bases that match TRBD2. The CDR3 length is 14 residues. The ends lost 2 bases at V and 1 base at J; junction bases unmatched: 0. The germline gives CDR1 SNHLY, CDR2 FYNNEI. Here the CDR3 DNA reads TGTGCCAGCAGTGAAAGCGGGGGCACAGATACGCAGTATTTT. It translates to CASSESGGTDTQYF.

The DNA for the CDR3 is TGTGCCAGCAGCCCAACTAGCGTTAGGGGGAATGAGCAGTTCTTC. This encodes CASSPTSVRGNEQFF. V and J are TRBV6-5 and TRBJ2-1, with D possibly matching TRBD2 (7 bases). Trimming took off 6 bases at V and 7 bases at J, with 19 bases between the two ends. The CDR3 is made up of 15 amino acids. Germline V gene lookup returns CDR1 MNHEY and CDR2 SVGAGI.

V is TRBV19 and J is TRBJ1-1, with 8 bases fitting TRBD1. In germline, CDR1 is LNHDA, CDR2 SQIVND (reference sequence). J was trimmed by 6 bases and V by 4 bases; bases with no gene match: 13. The CDR3 consists of 16 residues. CDR3 region: CASSKIPTGGGPEAFF. CDR3 nucleotide sequence: TGTGCCAGTAGTAAGATCCCCACAGGGGGGGGTCCTGAAGCTTTCTTT.

This clone was counted a single time. V and J are TRBV13 and TRBJ1-1; the match to TRBD1 covers 8 bases. The CDR3 extends over 15 amino acids. V lost 4 bases and J lost 0; bases outside the gene matches: 4. Germline V gene lookup returns CDR1 PRHDT and CDR2 FYEKMQ (reference sequence). The DNA of the CDR3 is TGTGCCAGCAGCTCGACGGACAGGGTGAACACTGAAGCTTTCTTT. This sequence encodes CASSSTDRVNTEAFF.

The chain uses TRBV19 and TRBJ2-7, with 15 bases matching TRBD2. V trimming: 4 bases; J trimming: 5 bases; junction bases outside the gene matches: 9. CDR1 and CDR2 (germline): LNHDA, SQIVND (reference sequence). The CDR3 runs to 17 residues. The CDR3 coding sequence is TGTGCCAGTAGTACCCCGGGGACTAGCGGGAGGTTCAACGAGCAGTACTTC. It specifies CASSTPGTSGRFNEQYF. The variable domain in full, completed from reference TRBV19 and TRBJ2-7, reads DGGITQSPKYLFRKEGQNVTLSCEQNLNHDAMYWYRQDPGQGLRLIYYSQIVNDFQKGDIAEGYSVSREKKESFPLTVTSAQKNPTAFYLCASSTPGTSGRFNEQYFGPGTRLTVT.

The CDR3 nucleotides read TGTGCCACCAGCAGAGGGCCGGGACAGGTTCCCCCAGCTTTCTTT. Protein product: CATSRGPGQVPPAFF. The rearrangement links TRBV15 to TRBJ1-1; 8 bases align to TRBD1. Trimming cost V 1 base and J 10 bases; bases outside gene matches: 11. Looked up from germline, CDR1 is LNHNV and CDR2 is YYDKDF (reference sequence). This CDR3 is built from 15 residues.

The J gene is TRBJ1-4, the V gene TRBV2; TRBD1 matches 7 bases. Germline V gene sequence: CDR1 SNHLY, CDR2 FYNNEI. J lost 2 bases, V lost 6 bases, and 6 bases had no gene match. This CDR3 has 15 residues. The CDR3 DNA reads as TGTGCCAGCAGGGGACAGTCCGCTACTAATGAAAAACTGTTTTTT. The encoded protein is CASRGQSATNEKLFF.

The V and J genes are TRBV6-5 and TRBJ2-7, with TRBD1 identical over 7 bases. Germline-derived CDR1 and CDR2 are MNHEY and SVGAGI. V was pared by 8 bases and J by 5 bases, with 9 bases of the junction left unmatched. This CDR3 is 13 amino acids long. CDR3 nucleotide sequence: TGTGCCAGCGGCCGACAGGGTTCCAACGAGCAGTACTTC. It is translated as CASGRQGSNEQYF.

Details on this clone: At the DNA level, this CDR3 is encoded by other sequences in the same sample as well. The chain carries TRBV4-1 and TRBJ1-2; 8 nucleotides line up with TRBD1. The CDR3 length is 14 residues. Losses at the gene ends were 3 bases for V and 5 bases for J; bases not matched to a gene: 5. Per germline, CDR1 MGHRA and CDR2 YSYEKL. CDR3 loop: CASSQETGDYGYTF. CDR3 nucleotide sequence: TGCGCCAGCAGCCAGGAGACAGGGGATTATGGCTACACCTTC.

This clone was counted a single time. This sequence joins TRBV30 and TRBJ1-2; D call uncertain. The CDR3 is 11 residues long. V was shortened by 2 bases and J by 7 bases, with 8 bases between the two germline ends. The germline V gene encodes CDR1 GTSNPN and CDR2 SVGIG (reference sequence). The chain's CDR3 is CAWSSNGGYTF. Here the CDR3 DNA reads TGTGCCTGGAGTTCGAACGGTGGCTACACCTTC.